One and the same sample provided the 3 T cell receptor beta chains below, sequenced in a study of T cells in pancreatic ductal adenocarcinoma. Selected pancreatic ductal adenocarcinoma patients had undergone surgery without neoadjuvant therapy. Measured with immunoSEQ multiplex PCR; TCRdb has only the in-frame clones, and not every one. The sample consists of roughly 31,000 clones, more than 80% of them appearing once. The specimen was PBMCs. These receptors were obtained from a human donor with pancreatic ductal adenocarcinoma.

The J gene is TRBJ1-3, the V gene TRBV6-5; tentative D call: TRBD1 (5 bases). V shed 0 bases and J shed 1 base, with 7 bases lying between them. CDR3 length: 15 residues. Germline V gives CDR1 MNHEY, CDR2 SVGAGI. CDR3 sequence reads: CASSYSQGSGNTIYF. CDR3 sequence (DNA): TGTGCCAGCAGTTACTCGCAGGGTTCTGGAAACACCATATATTTT.

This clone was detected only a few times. DNA for the CDR3: TGTGCCAGCAGCTTAGGACTAGCCTACAATGAGCAGTTCTTC. Translating gives CASSLGLAYNEQFF. V is TRBV7-3 and J is TRBJ2-1; 7 nucleotides line up with TRBD2. CDR3 length: 14 residues. V lost 2 bases and J lost 2; bases outside the gene matches: 0. Germline V CDR1 and CDR2: SGHTA, FQGTGA.

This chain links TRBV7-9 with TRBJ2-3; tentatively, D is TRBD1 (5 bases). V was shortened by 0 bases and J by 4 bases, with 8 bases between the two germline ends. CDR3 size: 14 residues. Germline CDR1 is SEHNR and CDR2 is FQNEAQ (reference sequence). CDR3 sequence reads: CASSLAMGPDTQYF. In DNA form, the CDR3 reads TGTGCCAGCAGCTTAGCGATGGGGCCAGATACGCAGTATTTT. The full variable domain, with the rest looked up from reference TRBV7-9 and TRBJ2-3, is DTGVSQNPRHKITKRGQNVTFRCDPISEHNRLYWYRQTLGQGPEFLTYFQNEAQLEKSRLLSDRFSAERPKGSFSTLEIQRTEQGDSAMYLCASSLAMGPDTQYFGPGTRLTVL.